Below, 26 T cell receptor beta chains from the same sample are listed, as sequenced in a study of Ad26.COV2.S vaccination and SARS-CoV-2 variants. Treatment given: roughly 19 received Ad26.COV2.S at low or high dose, single or two shots; 5 received placebo; per-sample allocation not given. All samples were drawn on day 63, counting from the first vaccine or placebo injection. Here immunoSEQ multiplex PCR was the method, and the copy in TCRdb shows in-frame clones only, minus some. Altogether over 300,000 clones are present, around 82% being singletons, with the ten largest covering nearly 7.5%. This specimen was peripheral blood, taken in a trial of Ad26.COV2.S vaccine versus placebo. The receptors here all came from a person between 18 and 59 years old who received the Ad26.COV2.S COVID-19 vaccine or a placebo.

The chain joins TRBV24-1 to TRBJ2-6; possibly TRBD1 or TRBD2 for D (6 bases each). CDR1 and CDR2 from the germline V gene are KGHDR and SFDVKD. V was clipped by 2 bases and J by 1 base, with 11 bases between them. This CDR3 has 17 amino acids. The CDR3 protein is CATSDYRGESGANVLTF. CDR3 in DNA: TGTGCCACCAGTGATTATAGGGGGGAATCTGGGGCCAACGTCCTGACTTTC.

The gene calls are TRBV7-3 and TRBJ2-7; the D gene could be TRBD1 or TRBD2 (5 bases each). V lost 2 bases to trimming and J lost 2 bases, with 13 bases between them. This CDR3 has 15 amino acids. In germline, CDR1 is SGHTA, CDR2 FQGTGA. CDR3 in DNA: TGTGCCAGCAGCTTATGGGGACGGGAACCCTACGAGCAGTACTTC. Its protein is CASSLWGREPYEQYF.

The genes are TRBV10-3 and TRBJ1-2; TRBD1 matches 8 bases. Germline CDR1 reads ENHRY; CDR2 reads SYGVKD. Trimming took 6 bases from V and 8 from J; bases not matched to a gene: 17. This CDR3 is built from 16 residues. The CDR3 protein is CAIRDPGTGVTPGYTF. For the CDR3, the DNA is TGTGCCATCAGGGACCCCGGGACAGGAGTTACCCCCGGCTACACCTTC.

This clone was seen a few times. The V call is TRBV12-5, the J call TRBJ1-2; D is undetermined. The length of the CDR3 is 13 residues. The V gene lost 8 bases and the J gene lost 8 bases, with 18 bases spanning the gap. Per the germline V gene, CDR1 is LGHNT and CDR2 is FRNRAP. The CDR3 region has the DNA TGTGCTAGTTCGTTAGCCAGGTCGCCGGGCTACACCTTC. Protein: CASSLARSPGYTF.

This clone appeared a single time. The genes are TRBV5-1 and TRBJ2-1, with TRBD1 as a possible D gene (6 bases). Per the germline V gene, CDR1 is SGHRS and CDR2 is YFSETQ. V was pared by 7 bases and J by 6 bases, with 20 bases between. This CDR3 spans 15 amino acids. CDR3 sequence: CASLDSPQGSNEQFF. CDR3 sequence (DNA): TGCGCCAGCCTGGACAGTCCCCAGGGGAGCAATGAGCAGTTCTTC.

The CDR3 spells CASSPAGSNYEQYF. In nucleotides, the CDR3 is TGTGCCAGTAGTCCGGCGGGGTCTAATTACGAGCAGTACTTC. The rearrangement uses TRBV19 and TRBJ2-7; D might be TRBD2 (6 bases). The CDR3 contains 14 residues. The germline gives CDR1 LNHDA, CDR2 SQIVND (reference sequence). The V and J ends lost 5 bases and 4 bases respectively, with 15 bases between them.

The chain joins TRBV24-1 to TRBJ2-3, with TRBD2 matching 12 bases. Germline values: CDR1 KGHDR, CDR2 SFDVKD. The J segment lost 0 bases and the V segment lost 9 bases, leaving 3 bases of the junction unmatched. The CDR3 runs to 15 residues. The CDR3, as DNA: TGTGCCACCGCTAGCGGGGGGGCTAGCACAGATACGCAGTATTTT. It codes for CATASGGASTDTQYF.

The chain joins TRBV2 to TRBJ2-3; TRBD2 might be the D (5 bases). CDR1 is SNHLY and CDR2 is FYNNEI in the germline V gene. The V and J ends lost 4 bases and 1 base respectively, with 12 bases between them. The CDR3 runs 15 residues. CDR3 DNA sequence: TGTGCCAGCAGTGGGACTTACTGGGGCACAGATACGCAGTATTTT. Translating gives CASSGTYWGTDTQYF.

The chain links TRBV27 to TRBJ2-3; possibly TRBD1 for D (6 bases). The germline V gene encodes CDR1 MNHEY and CDR2 SMNVEV (reference sequence). The CDR3 spans 13 residues. Trimming cost V 8 bases and J 0 bases, with 9 bases left between them. The CDR3 region is CASGTGSTDTQYF. CDR3 coding DNA: TGTGCCAGCGGTACAGGGAGCACAGATACGCAGTATTTT.

Concerning this clone itself: Other DNA sequences in the sample encode the same CDR3. The chain carries TRBV12-3 or TRBV12-4 and TRBJ1-2, with D possibly being TRBD1 (6 bases). The V end lost 6 bases, the J end lost 2 bases, and 10 bases lay between the germline ends. CDR3 length: 13 amino acids. CDR3: CASSFDRNYGYTF. CDR3 bases: TGTGCCAGCAGCTTTGACAGGAACTATGGCTACACCTTC.

CDR3: CASRPPGLETGELFF. In DNA form, the CDR3 reads TGTGCCAGCAGGCCCCCGGGACTTGAGACCGGGGAGCTGTTTTTT. This chain connects TRBV6-5 to TRBJ2-2, with D possibly TRBD2 on 6 matching bases. CDR3 length: 15 amino acids. From germline, CDR1 is MNHEY and CDR2 SVGAGI. V lost 6 bases and J lost 5, with 16 bases in between.

V is TRBV29-1 and J is TRBJ1-1; tentatively, D is TRBD1 (6 bases). The CDR3 covers 14 residues. The germline V gene has CDR1 SQVTM and CDR2 ANQGSEA. The V gene lost 6 bases and the J gene lost 5 bases, with 19 bases spanning the gap. Here the CDR3 reads CSVRPQGRGTEAFF. As DNA, the CDR3 is TGCAGCGTGAGGCCCCAGGGGCGCGGAACTGAAGCTTTCTTT.

V and J are TRBV5-5 and TRBJ1-5; D unclear. This CDR3 region has 15 residues. Germline V lookup: CDR1 SGHKS, CDR2 YYEKEE (reference sequence). V was shortened by 5 bases and J by 10 bases, with 22 bases between the two germline ends. CDR3 nucleotides: TGTGCCAGCAGTCTCTCTACGGTGGGAGGTGCACCCCAGCATTTT. Translating gives CASSLSTVGGAPQHF.

The rearrangement links TRBV2 to TRBJ2-5; D ambiguous. From germline, CDR1 is SNHLY and CDR2 FYNNEI. The CDR3 loop spans 12 amino acids. V was cut by 7 bases and J by 0 bases, with 6 bases left in between. The CDR3 spells CASNLYQETQYF. The CDR3 DNA sequence: TGTGCCAGCAACCTGTACCAAGAGACCCAGTACTTC. Drawing the rest from reference TRBV2 and TRBJ2-5, the complete variable domain is EPEVTQTPSHQVTQMGQEVILRCVPISNHLYFYWYRQILGQKVEFLVSFYNNEISEKSEIFDDQFSVERPDGSNFTLKIRSTKLEDSAMYFCASNLYQETQYFGPGTRLLVL.

The chain joins TRBV2 to TRBJ2-2; TRBD1 is a possible D gene (6 bases). The germline V and J ends were trimmed by 5 bases and 1 base, with 14 bases remaining between them. Germline-derived CDR1 and CDR2 are SNHLY and FYNNEI. The CDR3 has 16 residues. CDR3 protein: CASSFLGALNTGELFF. In nucleotides, the CDR3 is TGTGCCAGCAGTTTCCTGGGGGCGTTGAACACCGGGGAGCTGTTTTTT.

The sample holds one count of this clone. The chain is built from TRBV5-1 and TRBJ2-7; perhaps TRBD1 as D (5 bases). V was pared by 4 bases and J by 2 bases, with 10 bases between. This CDR3 is built from 13 residues. CDR1 SGHRS and CDR2 YFSETQ come from the germline V gene. This CDR3 is CASSPDTTYEQYF. DNA for the CDR3: TGCGCCAGCAGCCCGGACACTACCTACGAGCAGTACTTC.

The chain carries TRBV6-6 and TRBJ1-1; D is unclear. Trimming left V 5 bases short and J 2 bases short, with 15 bases between. CDR3 length: 15 residues. In germline, CDR1 is MNHNY, CDR2 SVGAGI (reference sequence). CDR3 protein: CASSPFEHINTEAFF. CDR3 DNA: TGTGCCAGCAGTCCCTTCGAACACATAAACACTGAAGCTTTCTTT.

V is TRBV10-3 and J is TRBJ2-5; D may correspond to TRBD1 or TRBD2 (6 bases each). V lost 3 bases and J lost 5, with 13 bases in between. Per germline, CDR1 ENHRY and CDR2 SYGVKD. The CDR3 loop spans 14 amino acids. The CDR3 loop reads CAISELTGGETQYF. As DNA, the CDR3 is TGTGCCATCAGTGAACTGACAGGAGGGGAGACCCAGTACTTC.

This clone appeared once. The V gene is TRBV27, the J gene TRBJ2-5; D is perhaps TRBD1 (7 bases). The CDR3 spans 14 residues. The germline CDR1 and CDR2 sequences are MNHEY and SMNVEV (reference sequence). V was cut by 6 bases and J by 5 bases, with 16 bases left in between. The CDR3 is CASRFTGAGETQYF. In DNA form, the CDR3 reads TGTGCCAGCAGATTTACAGGGGCGGGGGAGACCCAGTACTTC.

V and J are TRBV6-6 and TRBJ1-2, with D uncertain. The germline gives CDR1 MNHNY, CDR2 SVGAGI (reference sequence). This CDR3 contains 14 residues. V was cut by 0 bases and J by 8 bases, with 13 bases left in between. The DNA of the CDR3 is TGTGCCAGCAGTTACTCGCAGGTCCCCAAGGGCTACACCTTC. It translates to CASSYSQVPKGYTF.

CDR3 nucleotide sequence: TGCAGCGTTTCCGGGAGGGCCGGCGGAATCTACGAGCAGTACTTC. Its translation: CSVSGRAGGIYEQYF. This rearrangement joins TRBV29-1 to TRBJ2-7, with TRBD2 matching 8 bases. The ends lost 5 bases at V and 3 bases at J; junction bases unmatched: 12. Germline lookup yields CDR1 SQVTM and CDR2 ANQGSEA. The CDR3 runs 15 residues.

The chain employs TRBV30 and TRBJ1-2; D not certain. CDR3 size: 15 residues. Germline loops: CDR1 GTSNPN, CDR2 SVGIG (reference sequence). Deletions cut 0 bases from V and 4 bases from J, with 15 bases between. CDR3 nucleotide sequence: TGTGCCTGGAGTGTACGGGAAGGGCCCGGCTATGGCTACACCTTC. Its protein product is CAWSVREGPGYGYTF.

The V call is TRBV6-5, the J call TRBJ1-2; 7 nucleotides align to TRBD1. The germline gives CDR1 MNHEY, CDR2 SVGAGI. CDR3 size: 15 residues. The trim removed 6 bases at V and 0 bases at J, leaving 7 bases unmatched. CDR3 residues: CASRTGVWTNYGYTF. The CDR3 nucleotides read TGTGCCAGCAGAACAGGGGTTTGGACTAACTATGGCTACACCTTC.

The genes are TRBV4-3 and TRBJ1-4; TRBD1 might be the D (6 bases). CDR3 length: 13 residues. Trimming took 4 bases from V and 15 from J, leaving 18 bases between them. Germline CDR1 reads LGHNA; CDR2 reads YSLEER. CDR3 in DNA: TGCGCCAGCAGCCCAGAACCGGGACATAGAATGTTTTTT. It specifies CASSPEPGHRMFF.

This chain uses TRBV6-5 with TRBJ2-2; a possible D gene is TRBD1 (7 bases). This CDR3 is 15 amino acids long. The V and J ends lost 5 bases and 1 base respectively, with 11 bases between them. Germline CDR1 reads MNHEY; CDR2 reads SVGAGI. The CDR3 DNA sequence: TGTGCCAGCAGTCACCAGGGGGGGAACACCGGGGAGCTGTTTTTT. Its protein is CASSHQGGNTGELFF.

The V gene is TRBV7-8, the J gene TRBJ1-1, with 7 bases fitting TRBD1. Trimming cost V 2 bases and J 7 bases; bases outside gene matches: 7. The germline V gene has CDR1 SGHVS and CDR2 FQNEAQ. The CDR3 spans 14 residues. Here the CDR3 DNA reads TGTGCCAGCAGCTTAAATAGGGGGCGCATTGAAGCTTTCTTT. Amino acids: CASSLNRGRIEAFF.